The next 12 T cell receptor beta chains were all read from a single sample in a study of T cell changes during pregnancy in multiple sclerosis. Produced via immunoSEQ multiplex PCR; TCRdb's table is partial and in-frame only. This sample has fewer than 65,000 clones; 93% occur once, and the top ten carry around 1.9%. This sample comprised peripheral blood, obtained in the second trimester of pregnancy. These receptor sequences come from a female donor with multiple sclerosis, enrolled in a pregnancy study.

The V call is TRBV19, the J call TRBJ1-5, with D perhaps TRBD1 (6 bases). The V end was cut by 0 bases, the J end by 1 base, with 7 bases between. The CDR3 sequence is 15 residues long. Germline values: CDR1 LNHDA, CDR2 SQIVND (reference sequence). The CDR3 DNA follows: TGTGCCAGTAGTATAGACAGGGGAAGCAATCAGCCCCAGCATTTT. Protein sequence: CASSIDRGSNQPQHF.

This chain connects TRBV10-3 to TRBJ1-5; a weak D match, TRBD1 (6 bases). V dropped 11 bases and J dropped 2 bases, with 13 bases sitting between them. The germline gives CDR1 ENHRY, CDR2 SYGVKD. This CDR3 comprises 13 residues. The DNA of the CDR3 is TGTGCCTCCTCTCCAGGGGGCAATCAGCCCCAGCATTTT. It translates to CASSPGGNQPQHF.

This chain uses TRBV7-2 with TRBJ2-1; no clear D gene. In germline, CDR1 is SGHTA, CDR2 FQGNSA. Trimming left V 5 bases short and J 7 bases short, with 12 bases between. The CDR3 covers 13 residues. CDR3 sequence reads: CASSTVAKNEQFF. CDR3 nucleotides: TGTGCCAGCAGCACCGTGGCCAAAAATGAGCAGTTCTTC.

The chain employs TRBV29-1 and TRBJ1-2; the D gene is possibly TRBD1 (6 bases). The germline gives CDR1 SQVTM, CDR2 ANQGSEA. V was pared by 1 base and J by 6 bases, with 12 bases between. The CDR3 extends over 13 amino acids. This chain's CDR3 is CSVEVTGWDGYTF. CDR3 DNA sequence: TGCAGCGTTGAAGTTACAGGGTGGGATGGCTACACCTTC.

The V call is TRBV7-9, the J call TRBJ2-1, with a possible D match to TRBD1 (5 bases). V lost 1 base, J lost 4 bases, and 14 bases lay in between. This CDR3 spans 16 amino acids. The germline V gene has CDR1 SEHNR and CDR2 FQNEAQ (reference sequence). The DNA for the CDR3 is TGTGCCAGCAGCTTAGAAGGGGCACAACCATACAATGAGCAGTTCTTC. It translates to CASSLEGAQPYNEQFF.

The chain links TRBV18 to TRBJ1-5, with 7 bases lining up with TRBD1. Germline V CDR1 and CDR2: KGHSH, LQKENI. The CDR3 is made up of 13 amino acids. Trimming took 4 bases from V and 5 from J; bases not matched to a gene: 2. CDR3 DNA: TGTGCCAGCTCACAGGGGGCGTATCAGCCCCAGCATTTT. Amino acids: CASSQGAYQPQHF.

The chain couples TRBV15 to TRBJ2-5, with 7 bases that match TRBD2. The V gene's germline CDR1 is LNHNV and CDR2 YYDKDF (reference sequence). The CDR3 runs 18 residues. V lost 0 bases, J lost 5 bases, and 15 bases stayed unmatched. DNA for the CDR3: TGTGCCACCAGCAGAGATTTTGGGGGAGGGCCCTCGATGGAGACCCAGTACTTC. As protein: CATSRDFGGGPSMETQYF.

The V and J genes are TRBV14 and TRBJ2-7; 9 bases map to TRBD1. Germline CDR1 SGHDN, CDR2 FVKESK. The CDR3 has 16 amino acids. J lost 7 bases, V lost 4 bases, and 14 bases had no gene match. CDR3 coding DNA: TGTGCCAGCAGCCCTGTTCCGGGACAGGGTCCGTTTGAGCAGTACTTC. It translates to CASSPVPGQGPFEQYF.

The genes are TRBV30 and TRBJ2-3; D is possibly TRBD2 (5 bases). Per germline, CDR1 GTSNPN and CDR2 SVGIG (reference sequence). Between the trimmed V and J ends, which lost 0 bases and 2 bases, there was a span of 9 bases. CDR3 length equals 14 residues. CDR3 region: CAWSVSGVTDTQYF. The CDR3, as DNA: TGTGCCTGGAGTGTCAGCGGAGTCACAGATACGCAGTATTTT.

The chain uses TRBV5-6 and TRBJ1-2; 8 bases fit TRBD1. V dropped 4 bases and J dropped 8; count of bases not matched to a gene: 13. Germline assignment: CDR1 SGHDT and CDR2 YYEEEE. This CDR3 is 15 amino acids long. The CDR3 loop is CASSRMDRASEGYTF. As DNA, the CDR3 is TGTGCCAGCAGCAGGATGGACAGGGCTTCGGAGGGCTACACCTTC. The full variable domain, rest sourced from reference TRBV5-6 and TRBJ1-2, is DAGVTQSPTHLIKTRGQQVTLRCSPKSGHDTVSWYQQALGQGPQFIFQYYEEEERQRGNFPDRFSGHQFPNYSSELNVNALLLGDSALYLCASSRMDRASEGYTFGSGTRLTVV.

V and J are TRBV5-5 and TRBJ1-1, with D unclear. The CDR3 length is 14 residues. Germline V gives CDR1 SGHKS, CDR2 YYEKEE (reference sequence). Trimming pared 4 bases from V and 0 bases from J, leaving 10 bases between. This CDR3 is CASSPFGLNTEAFF. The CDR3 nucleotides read TGTGCCAGCAGCCCCTTTGGCTTGAACACTGAAGCTTTCTTT.

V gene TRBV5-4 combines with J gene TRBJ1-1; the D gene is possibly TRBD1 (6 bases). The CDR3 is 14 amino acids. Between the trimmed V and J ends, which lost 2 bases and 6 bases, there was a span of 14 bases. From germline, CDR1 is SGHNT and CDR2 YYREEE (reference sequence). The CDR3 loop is CASSFTGRVAEAFF. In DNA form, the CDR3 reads TGTGCCAGCAGCTTCACAGGGAGAGTCGCTGAAGCTTTCTTT.